The next 2 T cell receptor beta chains were all read from a single sample in a study of cytomegalovirus exposure and HLA in healthy donors. The PCR used 60 Vbeta and 13 Jbeta primers. Clones were read by immunoSEQ multiplex PCR, and TCRdb kept only the in-frame ones, dropping some. The table has approximately 150,000 clones, approximately 84% seen once. The sequenced sample was PBMCs. The receptors were gathered from a man aged 25 to 45 in good health and CMV-seronegative.

The chain recombines TRBV19 with TRBJ1-5; 9 nucleotides align to TRBD1. CDR3 size: 15 residues. Per the germline V gene, CDR1 is LNHDA and CDR2 is SQIVND (reference sequence). After removal of 6 bases from V and 5 bases from J, the junction contained 8 bases not matched to a gene. The CDR3 nucleotides read TGTGCCAGTAGCAACAGGGGGCGATTCGATCAGCCCCAGCATTTT. Translating gives CASSNRGRFDQPQHF.

The genes are TRBV5-1 and TRBJ1-2; D possibly corresponds to TRBD1 (6 bases). Germline assignment: CDR1 SGHRS and CDR2 YFSETQ. The CDR3 is 16 amino acids. V was trimmed by 3 bases and J by 0 bases, leaving 15 bases between them. DNA of the CDR3: TGCGCCAGCAGCTCGAGGGGGAAAGGAGCTAACTATGGCTACACCTTC. This gives the protein CASSSRGKGANYGYTF.